The present T cell receptor (beta chain) was sequenced within a study of cytomegalovirus exposure and HLA in healthy donors. Study summary: Researchers found that around 80% of over 350 genotyped donors fell within the Caucasian-associated ancestry cluster. Findings and limits, study-wide: The CMV antigen specificity of a few CMV-associated chains was confirmed through in vitro analysis. More clonal expansion characterized HLA-associated TCR beta chains than equally common others in a later analysis.

In this sample, this clone turned up once. Its antigen is undetermined. Both 60 Vbeta primers and 13 Jbeta primers went into the PCR. Clones were sequenced by immunoSEQ multiplex PCR, and TCRdb holds only the in-frame ones, with some missing. Here the sample spans fewer than 150,000 clones, over 75% being singletons. V was cut by 4 bases and J by 2 bases, with 5 bases left in between. The length of the CDR3 is 12 residues. Per germline, CDR1 SGHVS and CDR2 FQNEAQ. V is TRBV7-8 and J is TRBJ2-5; D unclear. The clonotype comes from a man aged 50-60 years in good health and CMV-seronegative. Material: PBMCs. The CDR3 nucleotides read TGTGCCAGCAGCTCTATTCAAGAGACCCAGTACTTC. It is translated as CASSSIQETQYF.